This T cell receptor (beta chain) originates from a study of T cells in localized non-small cell lung cancer. The protocol was immunoSEQ multiplex PCR, while the TCRdb copy is restricted to in-frame clones and leaves out a portion. The repertoire holds more than 30,000 clones, 88% seen once, with 4.2% in the top ten. In regard to this clone: What it binds is not known.

Study-level points and caveats: Maximal T cell clonality occurred in uninvolved adjacent lung, with tumor ranking below it. Patients showing higher blood T cell density tended to see longer overall survival. Turning up in adjacent lung were a median roughly 62 of the top 100 tumor clones. Multi-region tumor sequencing was not done, so intratumor heterogeneity could not be excluded.

Germline lookup yields CDR1 SGHVS and CDR2 FNYEAQ. Trimming took off 0 bases at V and 2 bases at J, with 10 bases between the two ends. The CDR3 spans 15 residues. This sequence originates from a woman aged 35 to 70 with stage III lung adenocarcinoma. This sample comprised peripheral blood mononuclear cells, obtained before any cancer treatment. This chain uses TRBV7-6 with TRBJ2-5; possibly TRBD1 for D (7 bases). CDR3 bases: TGTGCCAGCAGCTTAGCTGCGGGACAGCAAGAGACCCAGTACTTC. The encoded protein is CASSLAAGQQETQYF. The full variable domain, in which reference TRBV7-6 and TRBJ2-5 provide the parts outside the CDR3, is GAGVSQSPRYKVTKRGQDVALRCDPISGHVSLYWYRQALGQGPEFLTYFNYEAQQDKSGLPNDRFSAERPEGSISTLTIQRTEQRDSAMYRCASSLAAGQQETQYFGPGTRLLVL.